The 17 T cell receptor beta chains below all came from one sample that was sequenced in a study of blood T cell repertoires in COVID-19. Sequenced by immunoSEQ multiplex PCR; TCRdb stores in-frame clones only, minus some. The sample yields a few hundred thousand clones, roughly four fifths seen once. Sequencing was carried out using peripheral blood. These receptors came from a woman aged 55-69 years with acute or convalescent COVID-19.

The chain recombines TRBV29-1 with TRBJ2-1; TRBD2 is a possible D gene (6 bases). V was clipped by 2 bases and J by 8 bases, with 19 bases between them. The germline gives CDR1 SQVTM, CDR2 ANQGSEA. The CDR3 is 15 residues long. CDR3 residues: CSVEHPLGGGDEQFF. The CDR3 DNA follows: TGCAGCGTTGAACACCCACTGGGCGGCGGGGATGAGCAGTTCTTC.

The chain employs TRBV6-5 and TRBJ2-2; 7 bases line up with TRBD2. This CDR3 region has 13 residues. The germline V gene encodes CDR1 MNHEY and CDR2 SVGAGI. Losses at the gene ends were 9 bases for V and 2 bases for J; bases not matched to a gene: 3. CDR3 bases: TGTGCCAGTGAGCGGGGTAACACCGGGGAGCTGTTTTTT. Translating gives CASERGNTGELFF.

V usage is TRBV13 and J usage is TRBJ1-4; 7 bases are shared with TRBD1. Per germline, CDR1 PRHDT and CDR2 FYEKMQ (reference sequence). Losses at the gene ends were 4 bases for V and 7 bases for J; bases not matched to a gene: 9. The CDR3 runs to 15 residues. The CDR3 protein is CASSYNRGFGEKLFF. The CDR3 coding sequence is TGTGCCAGCAGCTACAACAGGGGTTTCGGTGAAAAACTGTTTTTT.

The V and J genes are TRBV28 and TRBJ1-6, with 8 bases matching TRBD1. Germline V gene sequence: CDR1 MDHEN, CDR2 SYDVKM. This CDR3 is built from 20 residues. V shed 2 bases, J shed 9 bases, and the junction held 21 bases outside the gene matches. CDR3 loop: CASSLSIWTGPDRGPSPLHF. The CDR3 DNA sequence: TGTGCCAGCAGTTTAAGTATCTGGACAGGGCCTGACCGAGGTCCTTCACCCCTCCACTTT.

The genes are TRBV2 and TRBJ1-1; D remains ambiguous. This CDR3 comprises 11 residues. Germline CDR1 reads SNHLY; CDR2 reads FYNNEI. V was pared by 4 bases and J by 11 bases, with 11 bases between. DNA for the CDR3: TGTGCCAGCAGTGGATTAAACCGGGCTTTCTTT. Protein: CASSGLNRAFF.

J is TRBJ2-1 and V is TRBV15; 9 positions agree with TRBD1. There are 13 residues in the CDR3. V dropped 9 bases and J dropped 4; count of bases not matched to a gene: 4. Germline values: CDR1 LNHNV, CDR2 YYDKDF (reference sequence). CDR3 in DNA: TGTGCCACTGGACAGGGGAGGTACAATGAGCAGTTCTTC. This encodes CATGQGRYNEQFF.

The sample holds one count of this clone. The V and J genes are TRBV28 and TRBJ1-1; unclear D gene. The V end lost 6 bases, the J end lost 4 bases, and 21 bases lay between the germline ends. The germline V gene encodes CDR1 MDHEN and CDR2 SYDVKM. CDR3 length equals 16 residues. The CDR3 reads CASRSGYGPSTTEAFF. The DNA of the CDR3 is TGTGCCAGCAGGTCGGGGTACGGCCCTTCGACCACTGAAGCTTTCTTT.

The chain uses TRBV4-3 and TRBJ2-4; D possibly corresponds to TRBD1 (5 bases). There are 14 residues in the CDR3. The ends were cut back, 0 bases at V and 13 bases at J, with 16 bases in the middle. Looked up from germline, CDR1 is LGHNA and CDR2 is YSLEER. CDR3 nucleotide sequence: TGCGCCAGCAGCCAAGATTGGCAGGGTGGCCGCCAGTACTTC. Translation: CASSQDWQGGRQYF.

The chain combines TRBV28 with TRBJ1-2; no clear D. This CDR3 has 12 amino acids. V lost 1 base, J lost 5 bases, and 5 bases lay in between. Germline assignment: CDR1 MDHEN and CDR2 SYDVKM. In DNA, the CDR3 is TGTGCCAGCAGTTTATCAAAATATGGCTACACCTTC. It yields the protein CASSLSKYGYTF.

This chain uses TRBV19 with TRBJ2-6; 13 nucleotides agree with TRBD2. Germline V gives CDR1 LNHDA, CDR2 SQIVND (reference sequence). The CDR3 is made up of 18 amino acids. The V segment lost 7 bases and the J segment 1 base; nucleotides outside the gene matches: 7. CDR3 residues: CASTKLAGGQSGANVLTF. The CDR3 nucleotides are TGTGCCAGTACCAAACTAGCGGGGGGGCAATCTGGGGCCAACGTCCTGACTTTC.

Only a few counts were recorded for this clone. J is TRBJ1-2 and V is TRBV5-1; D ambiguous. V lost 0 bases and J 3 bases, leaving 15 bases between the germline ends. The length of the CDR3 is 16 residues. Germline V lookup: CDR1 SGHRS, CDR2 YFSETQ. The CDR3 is CASSLDLGGKDYGYTF. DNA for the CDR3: TGCGCCAGCAGCTTGGATCTGGGAGGAAAAGACTATGGCTACACCTTC.

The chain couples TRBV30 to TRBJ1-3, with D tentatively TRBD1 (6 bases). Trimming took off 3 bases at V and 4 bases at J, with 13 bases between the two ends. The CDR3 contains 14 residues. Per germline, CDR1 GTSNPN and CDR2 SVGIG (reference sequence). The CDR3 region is CAWSTGTSGNTIYF. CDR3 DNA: TGTGCCTGGAGCACCGGGACATCAGGAAACACCATATATTTT.

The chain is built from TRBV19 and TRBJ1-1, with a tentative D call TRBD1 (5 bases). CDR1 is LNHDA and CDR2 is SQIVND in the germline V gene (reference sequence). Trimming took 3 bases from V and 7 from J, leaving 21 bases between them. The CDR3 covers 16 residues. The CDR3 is CASSIGLKTGNREAFF. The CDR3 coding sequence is TGTGCCAGTAGTATCGGGCTAAAAACAGGAAACCGTGAAGCTTTCTTT.

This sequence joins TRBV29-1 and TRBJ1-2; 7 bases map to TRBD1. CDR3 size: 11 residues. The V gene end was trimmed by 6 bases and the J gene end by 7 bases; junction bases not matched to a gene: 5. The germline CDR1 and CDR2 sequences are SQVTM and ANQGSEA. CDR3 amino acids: CSVRGKGGYTF. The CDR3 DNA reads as TGCAGCGTCAGGGGGAAGGGTGGCTACACCTTC.

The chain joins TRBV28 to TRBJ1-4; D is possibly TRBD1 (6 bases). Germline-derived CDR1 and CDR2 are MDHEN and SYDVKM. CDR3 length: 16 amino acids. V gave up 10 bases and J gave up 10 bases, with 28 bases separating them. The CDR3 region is CATSPSDTGRGTKLFF. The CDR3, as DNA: TGTGCCACCTCCCCCTCGGACACAGGGAGAGGGACAAAACTGTTTTTT.

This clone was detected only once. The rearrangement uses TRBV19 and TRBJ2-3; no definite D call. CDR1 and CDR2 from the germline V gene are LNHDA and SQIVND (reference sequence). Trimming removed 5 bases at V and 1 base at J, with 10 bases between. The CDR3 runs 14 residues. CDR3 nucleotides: TGTGCCAGTAGTTTTGAAACTCGCACAGATACGCAGTATTTT. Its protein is CASSFETRTDTQYF.

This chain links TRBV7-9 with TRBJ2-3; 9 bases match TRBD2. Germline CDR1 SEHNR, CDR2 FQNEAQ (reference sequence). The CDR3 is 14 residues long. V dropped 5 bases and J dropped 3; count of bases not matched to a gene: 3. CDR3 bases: TGTGCCAGCAGCCGGCTAGCGGGAACAGATACGCAGTATTTT. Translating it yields CASSRLAGTDTQYF.